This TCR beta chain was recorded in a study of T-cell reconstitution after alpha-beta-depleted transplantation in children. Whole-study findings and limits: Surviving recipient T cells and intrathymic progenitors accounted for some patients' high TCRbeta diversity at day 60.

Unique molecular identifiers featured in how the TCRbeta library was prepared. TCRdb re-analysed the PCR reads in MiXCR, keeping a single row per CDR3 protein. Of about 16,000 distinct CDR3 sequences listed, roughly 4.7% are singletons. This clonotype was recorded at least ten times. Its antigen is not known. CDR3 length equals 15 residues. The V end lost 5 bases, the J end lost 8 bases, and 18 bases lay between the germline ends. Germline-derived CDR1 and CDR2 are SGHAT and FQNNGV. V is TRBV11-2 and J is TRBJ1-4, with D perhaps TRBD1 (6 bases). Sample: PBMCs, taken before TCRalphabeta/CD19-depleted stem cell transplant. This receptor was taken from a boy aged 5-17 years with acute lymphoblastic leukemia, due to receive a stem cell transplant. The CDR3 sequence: CASSPKGGFSEKLFF. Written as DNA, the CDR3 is TGTGCCAGCAGCCCGAAGGGGGGATTTAGCGAAAAACTGTTTTTT.